Listed below are T cell receptor beta chains from one sample, sequenced in a study of shared clonotypes between healthy human individuals. The table came from immunoSEQ multiplex PCR; TCRdb's copy has only in-frame clones and leaves some out. The sample lists about 2.4 million clones, about 92% occurring once. Sequencing input: naive CD4+ T cells sorted from blood. These receptors all stem from a man between 18 and 29 years old in good health. The CDR3 runs from the conserved cysteine through the conserved F or W. A D gene is named only where the DNA matches it firmly. Expanded clones are given a class, and other clones once, few, many or no size at all.

>.|once|TRBV19|TRBJ2-1
TGTGCCAGTGGGGCAGGGGTCCCCTACAATGAGCAGTTCTTC
CASGAGVPYNEQFF
>.|.|TRBV4-1|TRBJ1-1
TGCGCCAGCAGCCAAGATTATCTGGGTTTAATGAACACTGAAGCTTTCTTT
CASSQDYLGLMNTEAFF
>.|.|TRBV9|TRBJ1-2
TGTGCCAGCAGCGTAGACGGACATAACTATGGCTACACCTTC
CASSVDGHNYGYTF
>.|.|TRBV5-4|TRBJ1-6
TGTGCCAGCAGCCTATCGACGGTGAGCTCCTATAATTCACCCCTCCACTTT
CASSLSTVSSYNSPLHF
>.|few|TRBV10-1|TRBJ2-3
TGCGCCAGCAGTGAGTCTACAGATACGCAGTATTTT
CASSESTDTQYF
>.|.|TRBV6-1|TRBJ1-5
TGTGCCAGCACCGAAGGCCAGGGAAATCAGCCCCAGCATTTT
CASTEGQGNQPQHF
>.|.|TRBV6-1|TRBJ2-7
TGTGCCAGCAGTGAAGTAAGGAGGTACGAGCAGTACTTC
CASSEVRRYEQYF
>TRBD2|.|TRBV5-1|TRBJ2-3
TGCGCCAGCAGCTCCGGTAGCGGGGTGGGCACAGATACGCAGTATTTT
CASSSGSGVGTDTQYF
>.|.|TRBV10-2|TRBJ2-7
TGCGCCAGCACCGACTACGCAGGGGTTCCCTACGAGCAGTACTTC
CASTDYAGVPYEQYF
>.|once|TRBV7-3|TRBJ2-3
TGTGCCAGCAGCTTCGGGGTCTCAGATACGCAGTATTTT
CASSFGVSDTQYF
>TRBD1|once|TRBV6-1|TRBJ2-7
TGTGCCAGCAGTGAAGCGGGACAGGGGGTCGGGGAGCAGTACTTC
CASSEAGQGVGEQYF
>TRBD1|.|TRBV19|TRBJ1-5
TGTGCCAGTAGTACCGACAGGGGTCCCAATCAGCCCCAGCATTTT
CASSTDRGPNQPQHF
>.|.|TRBV7-3|TRBJ2-7
TGTGCCAGCAGCTTAATGCGGGACGACGAGCAGTACTTC
CASSLMRDDEQYF
>.|once|TRBV5-4|TRBJ2-2
TGTGCCAGCAGCCGAGGACAGTACACCGGGGAGCTGTTTTTT
CASSRGQYTGELFF
>TRBD1|few|TRBV30|TRBJ1-5
TGTGCCTGGAGTCCAGGGACAGGGAATCAGCCCCAGCATTTT
CAWSPGTGNQPQHF
>.|.|TRBV18|TRBJ1-5
TGTGCCAGCTCACCAGGTATCCTAGGGGGTCAGCCCCAGCATTTT
CASSPGILGGQPQHF
>.|.|TRBV28|TRBJ1-2
TGTGCCAGCAGTTTATCCACCTATGGCTACACCTTC
CASSLSTYGYTF
>.|few|TRBV9|TRBJ1-3
TGTGCCAGCAGCGCAGGGACCTCTGGAAACACCATATATTTT
CASSAGTSGNTIYF
>TRBD2|.|TRBV27|TRBJ2-3
TGTGCCAGCAGGAGCTCGCGGGGGGGCGGAATAGATACGCAGTATTTT
CASRSSRGGGIDTQYF
>.|.|TRBV6-6|TRBJ1-2
TGTGCCAGCGGTGGCGGTCCGAACTATGGCTACACCTTC
CASGGGPNYGYTF
>.|.|TRBV28|TRBJ1-2
TGTGCCAGCAGTTTAATGGTCAGGCATAACTATGGCTACACCTTC
CASSLMVRHNYGYTF
>TRBD1|.|TRBV6-5|TRBJ1-2
TGTGCCAGCAGCCGCCTGGGGACAGAGTCCTATGGCTACACCTTC
CASSRLGTESYGYTF
>TRBD1|.|TRBV9|TRBJ1-3
TGTGCCAGCAGCACCGGCAGGGGGGGAAACACCATATATTTT
CASSTGRGGNTIYF
>.|.|TRBV6-5|TRBJ2-5
TGTGCCAGCATCGGCAGGGCCCCAAAAGAGACCCAGTACTTC
CASIGRAPKETQYF
>TRBD1|.|TRBV10-1|TRBJ2-7
TGCGCCAGCAGTGAGTCGAGGACAGGGGGCTACGAGCAGTACTTC
CASSESRTGGYEQYF
>TRBD1|.|TRBV19|TRBJ2-2
TGTGCCAGTAGTTCTGGGACAGGGGGGAACACCGGGGAGCTGTTTTTT
CASSSGTGGNTGELFF
>.|.|TRBV27|TRBJ2-3
TGTGCCAGCAGGAAGATGAGCACAGATACGCAGTATTTT
CASRKMSTDTQYF
>.|.|TRBV2|TRBJ1-1
TGTGCCAGCAGGTTAGAAACGGGTACGATTGAAGCTTTCTTT
CASRLETGTIEAFF
>TRBD1|.|TRBV5-5|TRBJ1-5
TGTGCCAGCGCTCCAGGGGGACCTCGGGACTTTCAGCCCCAGCATTTT
CASAPGGPRDFQPQHF
>.|.|TRBV10-3|TRBJ1-1
TGTGCCATCAGCCTAAAAGGGGGGGACACTGAAGCTTTCTTT
CAISLKGGDTEAFF
>.|.|TRBV11-2|TRBJ1-1
TGTGCCAGCAGTATTAAGGGGACCACTGAAGCTTTCTTT
CASSIKGTTEAFF
>.|.|TRBV4-3|TRBJ2-1
TGCGCCAGCAGCCAAGGTCATGAGCAGTTCTTC
CASSQGHEQFF
>.|.|TRBV6-1|TRBJ1-4
TGTGCCAGCAGTGTCGACCCCGGGACTGAAAAACTGTTTTTT
CASSVDPGTEKLFF
>.|.|TRBV7-9|TRBJ2-5
TGTGCCAGCAGCTTAGTTTCGAAAGAGACCCAGTACTTC
CASSLVSKETQYF
>TRBD1|.|TRBV6-6|TRBJ1-1
TGTGCCAGCAGCCCTCTCGGGACAGGGATAAACACTGAAGCTTTCTTT
CASSPLGTGINTEAFF
>TRBD2|.|TRBV29-1|TRBJ2-7
TGCAGCGTAAACCACCTAGCGGGAGGGCTCCACGAGCAGTACTTC
CSVNHLAGGLHEQYF
>.|.|TRBV18|TRBJ2-7
TGTGCCAGCTCTTTGGGGGTTAAGGACTACGAGCAGTACTTC
CASSLGVKDYEQYF
>.|.|TRBV4-3|TRBJ2-3
TGCGCCAGCAGTGTCAATAGCGCGAGCACAGATACGCAGTATTTT
CASSVNSASTDTQYF
>TRBD2|.|TRBV7-2|TRBJ2-3
TGTGCCAGCAGCTTAGCGATCAGCGGGGGGGCGGAAGATACGCAGTATTTT
CASSLAISGGAEDTQYF
>.|.|TRBV6-1|TRBJ2-7
TGTGCCAGCAGTGAATTACAGGACACGACCTACGAGCAGTACTTC
CASSELQDTTYEQYF
>TRBD1|.|TRBV4-3|TRBJ1-2
TGCGCCAGCAGCCAAGAGTTGAGGACAGGGGGGTATGGCTACACCTTC
CASSQELRTGGYGYTF
>.|once|TRBV29-1|TRBJ2-7
TGCAGCGTTGCGGGGACAACCTACGAGCAGTACTTC
CSVAGTTYEQYF
>.|.|TRBV6-5|TRBJ1-2
TGTGCCAGCAGTTCGGAGACAAGGACAGACCCCGACTTC
CASSSETRTDPDF
>.|.|TRBV10-2|TRBJ2-3
TGCGCCAGCAGTCAGACAGGAGTGCGCACAGATACGCAGTATTTT
CASSQTGVRTDTQYF
>TRBD1|.|TRBV11-2|TRBJ1-2
TGTGCCAGCACCTTAGCCGGTACAGGGGGTGTGTATGGCTACACCTTC
CASTLAGTGGVYGYTF
>TRBD1|once|TRBV2|TRBJ1-5
TGTGCCAGCAGTGAGACCGACAGGGATCAGCCCCAGCATTTT
CASSETDRDQPQHF
>TRBD2|.|TRBV4-3|TRBJ2-7
TGCGCCAGCAGCCAAGACGGACTAGCGGGAGGAGCTGGGCAGTACTTC
CASSQDGLAGGAGQYF
>.|few|TRBV6-1|TRBJ2-7
TGTGCCAGCAGTGTGCAGGACAACTACGAGCAGTACTTC
CASSVQDNYEQYF
>.|.|TRBV2|TRBJ2-1
TGTGCCAGCATGGACGGGACCTACAATGAGCAGTTCTTC
CASMDGTYNEQFF
>TRBD2|.|TRBV12-5|TRBJ2-7
TGTGCTAGTGGTTTGTTATTGGGGGGAGGGCCTCACGAGCAGTACTTC
CASGLLLGGGPHEQYF
>.|.|TRBV7-9|TRBJ1-1
TGTGCCAGCAGCGCCAGGGAGTTGAACACTGAAGCTTTCTTT
CASSARELNTEAFF
>.|.|TRBV30|TRBJ1-4
TGTGCCTGGGGCTCCGGGGAAAATGAAAAACTGTTTTTT
CAWGSGENEKLFF
>.|.|TRBV19|TRBJ1-6
TGTGCCACCAGCAAGGACCGGGTTGGAAATTCACCCCTCCACTTT
CATSKDRVGNSPLHF
>.|.|TRBV2|TRBJ1-1
TGTGCCAGCAGTGAAGCGCTGGTCCTACGTCGCACTGAAGCTTTCTTT
CASSEALVLRRTEAFF
>.|.|TRBV7-2|TRBJ2-1
TGTGCCAGCAATGGGCTTTTGGGGAATGAGCAGTTCTTC
CASNGLLGNEQFF
>TRBD2|.|TRBV5-6|TRBJ2-3
TGTGCCAGCAGCTCTGTGGGAGGGGAGTTGGTTACGCAGTATTTT
CASSSVGGELVTQYF
>.|.|TRBV30|TRBJ2-7
TGTGCCTGGAGCGGGTACGAGCAGTACTTC
CAWSGYEQYF